Following are 6 T cell receptor beta chains from one sample sequenced in a study of cytomegalovirus exposure and HLA in healthy donors. The PCR made use of 60 Vbeta and 13 Jbeta primers. Method: immunoSEQ multiplex PCR; TCRdb's copy keeps in-frame clones and lacks some. The sample lists some 130,000 clones, roughly three quarters seen once, with 3% to 3.5% in the top ten. Sequenced material: PBMCs. The receptors derive from a female donor in good health and CMV-seronegative.

The gene calls are TRBV27 and TRBJ2-5, with TRBD1 matching over 11 bases. The CDR3 is 15 residues long. Germline V gene lookup returns CDR1 MNHEY and CDR2 SMNVEV (reference sequence). Trimming took 5 bases from V and 5 from J; bases not matched to a gene: 7. CDR3 sequence: CASSLGTGGGETQYF. CDR3 DNA: TGTGCCAGCAGTCTCGGGACAGGGGGAGGGGAGACCCAGTACTTC.

A remark on this clone: At one boundary the junction diverges from the germline segment, which might be a read error. The CDR3 bases are TGTGCTTGGAGTAGGTACAGGGGGAATGGCTACACCTTC. It codes for CAWSRYRGNGYTF. V usage is TRBV30 and J usage is TRBJ1-2, with 8 bases matching TRBD1. Germline assignment: CDR1 GTSNPN and CDR2 SVGIG (reference sequence). The CDR3 is 13 residues long.

This chain joins TRBV6-6 and TRBJ2-5; 9 bases map to TRBD1. With V trimmed by 0 bases and J by 1 base, 3 bases remained unmatched. Germline V lookup: CDR1 MNHNY, CDR2 SVGAGI (reference sequence). CDR3 size: 16 residues. The CDR3 spells CASSYSGTGSQETQYF. CDR3 bases: TGTGCCAGCAGTTACTCCGGGACAGGGTCCCAAGAGACCCAGTACTTC.

For the CDR3, the DNA is TGCGCCAGCAGCTGGGGAGGGAATGAGCAGTTCTTC. Its translation: CASSWGGNEQFF. This sequence joins TRBV5-1 and TRBJ2-1; 7 nucleotides agree with TRBD2. Germline V CDR1 and CDR2: SGHRS, YFSETQ. The CDR3 contains 12 residues. J lost 7 bases, V lost 3 bases, and 1 base had no gene match. The whole variable domain, filled in from reference TRBV5-1 and TRBJ2-1, reads KAGVTQTPRYLIKTRGQQVTLSCSPISGHRSVSWYQQTPGQGLQFLFEYFSETQRNKGNFPGRFSGRQFSNSRSEMNVSTLELGDSALYLCASSWGGNEQFFGPGTRLTVL.

This clone has more than one count but fewer than ten. The CDR3 coding sequence is TGCGCCAGCAGTCATATCGACAGGGTTCCAGGGCAGCCCCAGCATTTT. Protein product: CASSHIDRVPGQPQHF. This rearrangement joins TRBV23-1 to TRBJ1-5; 7 nucleotides align to TRBD1. TRBV23-1 is designated an ORF whose function remains uncertain. This CDR3 has 16 amino acids. After removal of 3 bases from V and 7 bases from J, the junction contained 12 bases not matched to a gene.

This clone was recorded a few times. J is TRBJ2-6 and V is TRBV9; D is undetermined. V gave up 0 bases and J gave up 0 bases, with 4 bases separating them. The length of the CDR3 is 15 residues. In germline, CDR1 is SGDLS, CDR2 YYNGEE. DNA for the CDR3: TGTGCCAGCAGCGTAGCTTTCTCTGGGGCCAACGTCCTGACTTTC. Residues: CASSVAFSGANVLTF.